This is a list of T cell receptor beta chains from one sample in a study of cytomegalovirus exposure and HLA in healthy donors. The protocol was immunoSEQ multiplex PCR, while the TCRdb copy is restricted to in-frame clones and leaves out a portion. The profile shows under 200,000 clones, about 63% of them singletons. The sequencing input was PBMCs. The receptors derive from a woman aged 40-49 years in good health and CMV-seropositive. Each CDR3 is given with its conserved first and last residue. Fields, in order: D gene, V gene, J gene, clone size, CDR3 DNA, CDR3 protein. The D gene is left open where the match is weak. Expanded clones get a size class; other rows say once, few or many, or leave the size out.

D gene: -
V gene: TRBV25-1
J gene: TRBJ1-4
clone size: -
CDR3 DNA: TGTGCCAGCAGTGGGAGGTACGTGGGCCAACTGTTTTTT
CDR3 protein: CASSGRYVGQLFF

D gene: TRBD1
V gene: TRBV11-2
J gene: TRBJ1-1
clone size: -
CDR3 DNA: TGTGCCAGCAGCCCAAGGACAGGGGCGAACACTGAAGCTTTCTTT
CDR3 protein: CASSPRTGANTEAFF

D gene: -
V gene: TRBV21-1
J gene: TRBJ1-5
clone size: -
CDR3 DNA: TGTGCCAGCGGCAGATTCCGGACAGGTAGACATCAGCCCCAGCATTTT
CDR3 protein: CASGRFRTGRHQPQHF

D gene: TRBD2
V gene: TRBV28
J gene: TRBJ2-7
clone size: -
CDR3 DNA: TGTGCCAGCAGATTCAGCGGGAGCGACGAGCAGTACTTC
CDR3 protein: CASRFSGSDEQYF

D gene: TRBD1
V gene: TRBV6-6
J gene: TRBJ1-2
clone size: few
CDR3 DNA: TGTGCCAGCACCAAAAACGACAGGGGGCATGGCTACCCCTTC
CDR3 protein: CASTKNDRGHGYPF

D gene: -
V gene: TRBV6-4
J gene: TRBJ2-2
clone size: few
CDR3 DNA: TGTGCCAGCAGTGCGGAGGGCGCGAACACCGGGGAGCTGTTTTTT
CDR3 protein: CASSAEGANTGELFF

D gene: TRBD2
V gene: TRBV5-6
J gene: TRBJ2-7
clone size: -
CDR3 DNA: TGTGCCAGCAGACACGACACTAGCGGGAGTTCCTACGAGCAGTACTTC
CDR3 protein: CASRHDTSGSSYEQYF

D gene: TRBD2
V gene: TRBV7-2
J gene: TRBJ2-7
clone size: -
CDR3 DNA: TGTGCCAGCAGCGACTCGGGGGGCGGGAGGCACCACGAGCAGTACTTC
CDR3 protein: CASSDSGGGRHHEQYF

D gene: -
V gene: TRBV4-2
J gene: TRBJ2-3
clone size: -
CDR3 DNA: TGTGCCAGCAGCCAAGAGGGGCTAGCGTCCCCAGATACGCAGTATTTT
CDR3 protein: CASSQEGLASPDTQYF

D gene: -
V gene: TRBV5-1
J gene: TRBJ1-1
clone size: once
CDR3 DNA: TGCGCCAGCAGCTTGGTTGGGCAGTTGAACACTGAAGCTTTCTTT
CDR3 protein: CASSLVGQLNTEAFF

D gene: -
V gene: TRBV9
J gene: TRBJ2-3
clone size: few
CDR3 DNA: TGTGCCAGCAGCGTCGAAGCCGGGACTAGCACAGATACGCAGTATTTT
CDR3 protein: CASSVEAGTSTDTQYF

D gene: TRBD1
V gene: TRBV12-5
J gene: TRBJ2-3
clone size: -
CDR3 DNA: TGTGCTAGTGGCCTGGGACAGTACACAGATACGCAGTATTTT
CDR3 protein: CASGLGQYTDTQYF

D gene: TRBD2
V gene: TRBV11-1
J gene: TRBJ2-7
clone size: -
CDR3 DNA: TGTGCCAGCAGCCGACCTGGGAGGGGAGAATTAAACGAGCAGTACTTC
CDR3 protein: CASSRPGRGELNEQYF

D gene: -
V gene: TRBV4-1
J gene: TRBJ2-7
clone size: few
CDR3 DNA: TGCGCCAGCAGGTTTTCCGCGGGCCAATACTACGAGCAGTACTTC
CDR3 protein: CASRFSAGQYYEQYF

D gene: -
V gene: TRBV9
J gene: TRBJ2-3
clone size: -
CDR3 DNA: TGTGCCAGCAGCATCCTTCTTCGAGATACGCAGTATTTT
CDR3 protein: CASSILLRDTQYF

D gene: TRBD1
V gene: TRBV5-4
J gene: TRBJ1-2
clone size: -
CDR3 DNA: TGTGCCAGCAGCTCCCAGGGGGCGCTTAGTGGCTACACCTTC
CDR3 protein: CASSSQGALSGYTF

D gene: TRBD1
V gene: TRBV6-6
J gene: TRBJ2-7
clone size: -
CDR3 DNA: TGTGCCAGCAGGACCGGACAGGGGAGTTCCTACGAGCAGTACTTC
CDR3 protein: CASRTGQGSSYEQYF

D gene: -
V gene: TRBV5-1
J gene: TRBJ2-7
clone size: -
CDR3 DNA: TGCGCCAGCAGCTTGGCCGACAGGCAGTCTGGGGAGCAGTACTTC
CDR3 protein: CASSLADRQSGEQYF

D gene: TRBD1
V gene: TRBV19
J gene: TRBJ2-3
clone size: -
CDR3 DNA: TGTGCCAGCGGGACAGGAGGCACAGATACGCAGTATTTT
CDR3 protein: CASGTGGTDTQYF

D gene: TRBD2
V gene: TRBV19
J gene: TRBJ2-1
clone size: -
CDR3 DNA: TGTGCCAGTAGTAAGCGGGAGGGCCTTGGTAATGAGCAGTTCTTC
CDR3 protein: CASSKREGLGNEQFF

D gene: TRBD1
V gene: TRBV10-3
J gene: TRBJ2-1
clone size: -
CDR3 DNA: TGTGCCATCAGGCTGACAGGGATCGATGAGCAGTTCTTC
CDR3 protein: CAIRLTGIDEQFF

D gene: TRBD2
V gene: TRBV4-3
J gene: TRBJ2-7
clone size: -
CDR3 DNA: TGCGCCAGCAGCCAAGATTCTAGCGGGGGGTACGAGCAGTACTTC
CDR3 protein: CASSQDSSGGYEQYF

D gene: -
V gene: TRBV6-5
J gene: TRBJ2-1
clone size: -
CDR3 DNA: TGTGCCAGCACCGAGCCCACGGGATTGAACAATGAGCAGTTCTTC
CDR3 protein: CASTEPTGLNNEQFF

D gene: TRBD1
V gene: TRBV2
J gene: TRBJ2-5
clone size: -
CDR3 DNA: TGTGCCAGCAGTCAAGACAGGGGGCGGGAGACCCAGTACTTC
CDR3 protein: CASSQDRGRETQYF

D gene: TRBD1
V gene: TRBV27
J gene: TRBJ2-7
clone size: once
CDR3 DNA: TGTGCCAGCAGTTTTGACAGGGAGACCTACGAGCAGTACTTC
CDR3 protein: CASSFDRETYEQYF

D gene: -
V gene: TRBV19
J gene: TRBJ2-7
clone size: -
CDR3 DNA: TGTGCCAGTAGTATAGATCTGGGGGCCCGATACGAGCAGTACTTC
CDR3 protein: CASSIDLGARYEQYF

D gene: -
V gene: TRBV28
J gene: TRBJ2-2
clone size: few
CDR3 DNA: TGTGCCAGCAGTCCCAGCGGGTTGAACACCGGGGAGCTGTTTTTT
CDR3 protein: CASSPSGLNTGELFF

D gene: TRBD1
V gene: TRBV9
J gene: TRBJ1-1
clone size: -
CDR3 DNA: TGTGCCAGCAGCCCAGGCACAGGGGTATCGGACACTGAAGCTTTCTTT
CDR3 protein: CASSPGTGVSDTEAFF

D gene: TRBD2
V gene: TRBV28
J gene: TRBJ2-1
clone size: -
CDR3 DNA: TGTGCCAGCACTACACAACTAGCGGGGAACAATGAGCAGTTCTTC
CDR3 protein: CASTTQLAGNNEQFF

D gene: -
V gene: TRBV25-1
J gene: TRBJ2-3
clone size: -
CDR3 DNA: TGTGCCAGCAGTGAATATAGCCTTACAGATACGCAGTATTTT
CDR3 protein: CASSEYSLTDTQYF

D gene: -
V gene: TRBV5-6
J gene: TRBJ1-1
clone size: -
CDR3 DNA: TGTGCCAGCAGCTTGGGGGGGCAGGTCACTGAAGCTTTCTTT
CDR3 protein: CASSLGGQVTEAFF

D gene: -
V gene: TRBV5-1
J gene: TRBJ1-5
clone size: -
CDR3 DNA: TGCGCCAGCAGCTTGGGAGATAGCAATCAGCCCCAGAATTTT
CDR3 protein: CASSLGDSNQPQNF

D gene: TRBD2
V gene: TRBV6-5
J gene: TRBJ2-1
clone size: few
CDR3 DNA: TGTGCCAGCAGATTAGCGGGAACCTCCTACAATGAGCAGTTCTTC
CDR3 protein: CASRLAGTSYNEQFF

D gene: -
V gene: TRBV19
J gene: TRBJ1-2
clone size: few
CDR3 DNA: TGTGCCAGTAGTACCCGCAGGGCTGGCTACACCTTC
CDR3 protein: CASSTRRAGYTF

D gene: TRBD2
V gene: TRBV19
J gene: TRBJ2-7
clone size: few
CDR3 DNA: TGTGCCAGTACCGGCCTACTAGCGGGAGAAATGCTATCCTACGAGCAGTACTTC
CDR3 protein: CASTGLLAGEMLSYEQYF

D gene: TRBD1
V gene: TRBV6-6
J gene: TRBJ2-7
clone size: -
CDR3 DNA: TGTGCCAGCAGTTACTCGGGACAGGTACTGCACGAGCAGTACTTC
CDR3 protein: CASSYSGQVLHEQYF

D gene: TRBD2
V gene: TRBV12-5
J gene: TRBJ2-1
clone size: -
CDR3 DNA: TGTGCTAGTGGTTTGGCGGGAGGAATCTCCTACAATGAGCAGTTCTTC
CDR3 protein: CASGLAGGISYNEQFF

D gene: -
V gene: TRBV6-5
J gene: TRBJ2-1
clone size: -
CDR3 DNA: TGTGCCAGCAGTCGCGGGACCGGGGAGTTCTTC
CDR3 protein: CASSRGTGEFF

D gene: -
V gene: TRBV7-3
J gene: TRBJ2-1
clone size: -
CDR3 DNA: TGTGCCAGCAGCCCGTCGGCGGGACGGAATGAGCAGTTCTTC
CDR3 protein: CASSPSAGRNEQFF

D gene: -
V gene: TRBV6-1
J gene: TRBJ1-2
clone size: -
CDR3 DNA: TGTGCCAGCAGTCTAGGGACAAACTATGGCTACACCTTC
CDR3 protein: CASSLGTNYGYTF

D gene: -
V gene: TRBV5-1
J gene: TRBJ1-6
clone size: few
CDR3 DNA: TGCGCCAGCAGCGGAATTGCAGGGAACGTCTCACCCCTCCACTTT
CDR3 protein: CASSGIAGNVSPLHF

D gene: -
V gene: TRBV28
J gene: TRBJ2-5
clone size: -
CDR3 DNA: TGTGCCAGCAGCTTTAGCGGGACAGCAGAGACCCAGTACTTC
CDR3 protein: CASSFSGTAETQYF

D gene: TRBD2
V gene: TRBV7-2
J gene: TRBJ2-3
clone size: -
CDR3 DNA: TGTGCCAGCAGCTTTGCTGGACTAGCGGGGGCGGATACGCAGTATTTT
CDR3 protein: CASSFAGLAGADTQYF

D gene: -
V gene: TRBV4-3
J gene: TRBJ1-1
clone size: few
CDR3 DNA: TGCGCCAGCAGCCAAGTTCCGGGGACTAACACTGAAGCTTTCTTT
CDR3 protein: CASSQVPGTNTEAFF

D gene: TRBD2
V gene: TRBV14
J gene: TRBJ2-1
clone size: -
CDR3 DNA: TGTGCCAGCAGCCAAGGTGGTAGCGGGGGGGCCCTAAATGAGCAGTTCTTC
CDR3 protein: CASSQGGSGGALNEQFF

D gene: TRBD1
V gene: TRBV5-1
J gene: TRBJ1-1
clone size: -
CDR3 DNA: TGCGCCACCCGACCAGGGACAGCGAACACTGAAGCTTTCTTT
CDR3 protein: CATRPGTANTEAFF

D gene: -
V gene: TRBV5-1
J gene: TRBJ1-1
clone size: -
CDR3 DNA: TGCGCCAGCAGCGCAATCGGACTCATGAACACTGAAGCTTTCTTT
CDR3 protein: CASSAIGLMNTEAFF

D gene: -
V gene: TRBV14
J gene: TRBJ2-1
clone size: -
CDR3 DNA: TGTGCCAGCAGCCAAGATCCCGGCAGGATCTACAATGAGCAGTTCTTC
CDR3 protein: CASSQDPGRIYNEQFF

D gene: -
V gene: TRBV2
J gene: TRBJ1-2
clone size: few
CDR3 DNA: TGTGCCAGCAGTGAAGCGCTTGGCAGGGCTGGCTACACCTTC
CDR3 protein: CASSEALGRAGYTF

D gene: -
V gene: TRBV6-5
J gene: TRBJ2-1
clone size: once
CDR3 DNA: TGTGCCAGCAGTTACGATCTAGCAGGTTACAATGAGCAGTTCTTC
CDR3 protein: CASSYDLAGYNEQFF

D gene: TRBD2
V gene: TRBV9
J gene: TRBJ2-1
clone size: -
CDR3 DNA: TGTGCCAGCAGCGTAGCACTAGCGGTATACAATGAGCAGTTCTTC
CDR3 protein: CASSVALAVYNEQFF

D gene: -
V gene: TRBV7-2
J gene: TRBJ2-7
clone size: -
CDR3 DNA: TGTGCCAGCAGCTTAGTGCCCCGGGATACAGCCTACGAGCAGTACTTC
CDR3 protein: CASSLVPRDTAYEQYF

D gene: TRBD1
V gene: TRBV6-6
J gene: TRBJ1-3
clone size: -
CDR3 DNA: TGTGCCACCTCGACAGGGACTGGAAACACCATATATTTT
CDR3 protein: CATSTGTGNTIYF

D gene: -
V gene: TRBV2
J gene: TRBJ1-2
clone size: few
CDR3 DNA: TGTGCCAGCAGTTACAGGGCTAGGGACTATGGCTACACCTTC
CDR3 protein: CASSYRARDYGYTF

D gene: TRBD1
V gene: TRBV7-3
J gene: TRBJ2-1
clone size: -
CDR3 DNA: TGTGCCAGCAGCCAACAGGGGGCTAGCTCCTACAATGAGCAGTTCTTC
CDR3 protein: CASSQQGASSYNEQFF

D gene: TRBD1
V gene: TRBV5-4
J gene: TRBJ1-4
clone size: -
CDR3 DNA: TGTGCCAGCAGCTTGGCGGCCGTGGGACAGGGTAATGAAAAACTGTTTTTT
CDR3 protein: CASSLAAVGQGNEKLFF

D gene: -
V gene: TRBV6-5
J gene: TRBJ1-4
clone size: -
CDR3 DNA: TGTGCCAGCAGTTACTCGAGGGAGTCTAATGAAAAACTGTTTTTT
CDR3 protein: CASSYSRESNEKLFF

D gene: -
V gene: TRBV5-1
J gene: TRBJ1-1
clone size: -
CDR3 DNA: TGCGCCAGCAGCTTGGCCGCGGGGCGCGGCACTGAAGCTTTCTTT
CDR3 protein: CASSLAAGRGTEAFF

D gene: TRBD1
V gene: TRBV7-2
J gene: TRBJ1-1
clone size: once
CDR3 DNA: TGTGCCAGCAGCTTAGCCACAGGGGGCACTGAAGCTTTCTTT
CDR3 protein: CASSLATGGTEAFF